This entry lists 17 T cell receptor beta chains sequenced from one sample in a study of T-cell memory formation after mild COVID-19. TCRdb re-called the 5' RACE reads through MiXCR, storing one row per CDR3 protein. This sample has around 400,000 distinct CDR3 sequences, with roughly 24% found just once. The sample taken for sequencing was PBMCs or a T cell subset sorted from them (not recorded which). The receptor set was obtained from an adult woman who had mild COVID-19 (a few samples of this study predate the infection). Cell type and time point are not known.

There are a few counts of this clonotype. V gene TRBV10-3 combines with J gene TRBJ2-3, with a weak D call TRBD2 (5 bases). This CDR3 has 14 residues. The V end was cut by 4 bases, the J end by 2 bases, with 10 bases between. CDR1 and CDR2 (germline): ENHRY, SYGVKD. CDR3 DNA sequence: TGTGCCATCAGTGGGGCGGGTCTCACAGATACGCAGTATTTT. Protein product: CAISGAGLTDTQYF.

V is TRBV5-1 and J is TRBJ2-1; no clear D. This CDR3 is built from 14 residues. The V and J ends lost 1 base and 5 bases respectively, with 10 bases between them. Germline V lookup: CDR1 SGHRS, CDR2 YFSETQ. CDR3 in amino acids: CASSLQPENNEQFF. The DNA for the CDR3 is TGCGCCAGCAGCTTGCAGCCTGAAAACAATGAGCAGTTCTTC.

The chain has TRBV12-3 or TRBV12-4 and TRBJ1-5; TRBD1 aligns across 9 bases. J lost 5 bases, V lost 6 bases, and 14 bases had no gene match. This CDR3 comprises 17 residues. The CDR3 coding sequence is TGTGCCAGCAGCCTAACCACTTGGGGGGACAGGGATCAGCCCCAGCATTTT. Its translation: CASSLTTWGDRDQPQHF.

This clonotype was detected a few times. The chain links TRBV4-2 to TRBJ2-7, with no clear D. In germline, CDR1 is LGHNA, CDR2 YNFKEQ. Trimming cost V 0 bases and J 4 bases, with 7 bases left between them. This CDR3 comprises 13 residues. The CDR3 bases are TGTGCCAGCAGCCAAGAGACGGGTTACGAGCAGTACTTC. Its protein is CASSQETGYEQYF.

This chain connects TRBV7-2 to TRBJ1-1, with D perhaps matching TRBD1 (5 bases). In germline, CDR1 is SGHTA, CDR2 FQGNSA. Trimming removed 5 bases at V and 9 bases at J, with 22 bases between. The CDR3 spans 15 residues. The DNA of the CDR3 is TGTGCCAGCAGCCAAGGTTGGGGCCCCGAATTGAAAGCTTTCTTT. It specifies CASSQGWGPELKAFF.

This clonotype was observed a few times. V and J are TRBV4-3 and TRBJ2-2, with D unresolved. The germline V gene has CDR1 LGHNA and CDR2 YSLEER. The CDR3 extends over 18 amino acids. The V end was cut by 0 bases, the J end by 5 bases, with 19 bases between. This chain's CDR3 is CASSQEGRDSLRTGELFF. The CDR3 DNA sequence: TGCGCCAGCAGCCAAGAAGGTAGAGACTCCCTGAGGACCGGGGAGCTGTTTTTT.

This clonotype was recorded at least ten times. The V and J genes are TRBV7-3 and TRBJ2-5, with 9 bases that match TRBD2. The trim removed 5 bases at V and 5 bases at J, leaving 6 bases unmatched. The germline gives CDR1 SGHTA, CDR2 FQGTGA. The CDR3 is 14 amino acids. The DNA for the CDR3 is TGTGCCAGCAGCCAAGCGGGGGGTGTGGAGACCCAGTACTTC. Protein: CASSQAGGVETQYF.

The CDR3 bases are TGTGCCAGCAGGATGACAGGAGCCCGGGATACGCAGTATTTT. Amino acids: CASRMTGARDTQYF. The chain links TRBV27 to TRBJ2-3; D possibly corresponds to TRBD1 (6 bases). This CDR3 comprises 14 residues. In germline, CDR1 is MNHEY, CDR2 SMNVEV (reference sequence). The V end lost 6 bases, the J end lost 6 bases, and 16 bases lay between the germline ends.

There are a few counts of this clonotype. V and J are TRBV25-1 and TRBJ2-6; D tentatively fits TRBD1 or TRBD2 (5 bases each). Trimming shortened V by 4 bases and J by 2 bases, and 9 bases separated the two germline ends. The germline gives CDR1 MGHDK, CDR2 SYGVNS. This CDR3 is built from 15 residues. CDR3 region: CASSGRGAGANVLTF. The CDR3 DNA is TGTGCCAGCAGTGGACGGGGCGCTGGGGCCAACGTCCTGACTTTC.

This clonotype has just a few counts. The chain is built from TRBV12-3 or TRBV12-4 and TRBJ2-7, with a tentative D call TRBD2 (5 bases). V lost 3 bases and J 4 bases, leaving 13 bases between the germline ends. The CDR3 length is 14 residues. The chain's CDR3 is CASSFMSERYEQYF. In nucleotides, the CDR3 is TGTGCCAGCAGTTTTATGTCGGAGCGGTACGAGCAGTACTTC.

This clonotype was counted between two and nine times. This chain uses TRBV6-5 with TRBJ2-2; D may be TRBD2 (5 bases). V shed 6 bases and J shed 1 base, with 9 bases lying between them. Germline V CDR1 and CDR2: MNHEY, SVGAGI. The CDR3 covers 14 residues. Written as DNA, the CDR3 is TGTGCCAGCAGCAGGACTCTGAACACCGGGGAGCTGTTTTTT. Amino acid sequence: CASSRTLNTGELFF.

This chain uses TRBV7-8 with TRBJ1-5; possible D gene TRBD1, 5 bases. V lost 2 bases to trimming and J lost 3 bases, with 17 bases between them. From germline, CDR1 is SGHVS and CDR2 FQNEAQ. The CDR3 totals 17 residues. This CDR3 reads CASSLRGVEVDNQPQHF. The CDR3 DNA sequence: TGTGCCAGCAGCTTAAGGGGAGTGGAGGTGGACAATCAGCCCCAGCATTTT.

This chain joins TRBV6-1 and TRBJ2-6; D uncertain. The V gene's germline CDR1 is MNHNS and CDR2 SASEGT. The CDR3 is 14 residues long. Trimming removed 7 bases from V and 1 base from J, with 8 bases in between. The CDR3 spells CASTTNSGANVLTF. The CDR3 DNA is TGTGCCAGCACCACAAATTCTGGGGCCAACGTCCTGACTTTC.

The chain joins TRBV4-3 to TRBJ2-1; 12 bases are shared with TRBD2. Germline CDR1 and CDR2: LGHNA and YSLEER. V lost 4 bases to trimming and J lost 6 bases; unmatched junction nucleotides: 16. CDR3 size: 19 residues. The CDR3 bases are TGCGCCAGCAGCCTAAGGGTACTAGCGGGAGGCCCTGGTGGCAATGAGCAGTTCTTC. It is translated as CASSLRVLAGGPGGNEQFF.

The chain is built from TRBV6-2 or TRBV6-3 and TRBJ2-6; TRBD2 is a possible D gene (6 bases). CDR3 length: 15 residues. The ends were cut back, 8 bases at V and 2 bases at J, with 13 bases in the middle. CDR1 is MNHEY and CDR2 is SVGEGT in the germline V gene. The CDR3 bases are TGTGCCAGCCCCGGAGGGGTAACTGGGGCCAACGTCCTGACTTTC. Translating it yields CASPGGVTGANVLTF.

V and J are TRBV30 and TRBJ1-2; unclear D gene. There are 15 residues in the CDR3. Germline-derived CDR1 and CDR2 are GTSNPN and SVGIG (reference sequence). The V and J ends lost 1 base and 4 bases respectively, with 16 bases between them. The DNA for the CDR3 is TGTGCCTGGAGTGACCAGGCCCTCGGATCCTATGGCTACACCTTC. Its translation is CAWSDQALGSYGYTF.

This clonotype came up a few times. The genes are TRBV20-1 and TRBJ1-1; the D gene is possibly TRBD1 (6 bases). The V and J ends lost 4 bases and 1 base respectively, with 10 bases between them. CDR3 length: 13 amino acids. The germline V gene has CDR1 DFQATT and CDR2 SNEGSKA (reference sequence). The CDR3 DNA is TGCAGTGCTAAACCGGGACAGAACACTGAAGCTTTCTTT. Its translation is CSAKPGQNTEAFF.